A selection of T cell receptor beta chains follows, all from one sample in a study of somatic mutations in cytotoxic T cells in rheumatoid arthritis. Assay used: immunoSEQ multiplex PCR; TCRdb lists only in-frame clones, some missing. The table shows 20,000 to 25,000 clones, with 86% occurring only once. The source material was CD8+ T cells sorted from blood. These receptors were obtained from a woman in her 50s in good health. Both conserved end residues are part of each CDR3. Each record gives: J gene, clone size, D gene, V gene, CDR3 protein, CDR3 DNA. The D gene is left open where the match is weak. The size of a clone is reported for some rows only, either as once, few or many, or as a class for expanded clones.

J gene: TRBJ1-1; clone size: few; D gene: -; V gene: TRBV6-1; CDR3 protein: CASSEVRGEAFF; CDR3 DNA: TGTGCCAGCAGTGAAGTTCGGGGGGAAGCTTTCTTT
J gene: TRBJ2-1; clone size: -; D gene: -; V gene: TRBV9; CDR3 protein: CASSVVDVEQFF; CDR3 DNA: TGTGCCAGCAGCGTCGTGGACGTGGAGCAGTTCTTC
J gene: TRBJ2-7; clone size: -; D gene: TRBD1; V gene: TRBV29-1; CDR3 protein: CSVGDRVRYEQYF; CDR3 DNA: TGCAGCGTTGGGGACAGGGTAAGGTACGAGCAGTACTTC
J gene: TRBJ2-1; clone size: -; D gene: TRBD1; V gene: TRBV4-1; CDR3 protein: CASSLPGQGNEQFF; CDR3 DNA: TGCGCCAGCAGTCTTCCGGGACAGGGGAATGAGCAGTTCTTC
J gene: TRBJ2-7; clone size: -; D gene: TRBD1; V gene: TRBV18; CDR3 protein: CASSPAQGAGEQYF; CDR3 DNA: TGTGCCAGCTCACCGGCTCAGGGGGCGGGCGAGCAGTACTTC
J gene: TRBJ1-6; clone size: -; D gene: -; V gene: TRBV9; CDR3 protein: CASSPTDRDNSPLHF; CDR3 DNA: TGTGCCAGCAGCCCGACGGACAGAGATAATTCACCCCTCCACTTT
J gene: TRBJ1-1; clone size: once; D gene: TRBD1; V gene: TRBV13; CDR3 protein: CASSWGTGVPNTEAFF; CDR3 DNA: TGTGCCAGCAGTTGGGGGACAGGGGTACCGAACACTGAAGCTTTCTTT
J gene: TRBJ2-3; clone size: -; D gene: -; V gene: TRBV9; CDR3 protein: CASSADTDTQYF; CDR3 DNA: TGTGCCAGCAGCGCGGACACAGATACGCAGTATTTT
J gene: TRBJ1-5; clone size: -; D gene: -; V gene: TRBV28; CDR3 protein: CASSLFGGNQPQHF; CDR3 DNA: TGTGCCAGCAGTTTATTTGGGGGCAATCAGCCCCAGCATTTT
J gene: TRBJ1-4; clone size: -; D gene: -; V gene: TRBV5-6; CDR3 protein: CASSPSEKLFF; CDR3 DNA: TGTGCCAGCAGCCCCTCGGAAAAACTGTTTTTT
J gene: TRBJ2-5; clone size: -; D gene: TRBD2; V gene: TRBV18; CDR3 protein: CASSLGTSVPRVTQYF; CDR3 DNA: TGTGCCAGCTCACTCGGGACTAGCGTCCCCCGAGTGACCCAGTACTTC
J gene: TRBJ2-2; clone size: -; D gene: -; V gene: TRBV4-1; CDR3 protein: CASSQGGTNTGELFF; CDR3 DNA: TGCGCCAGCAGCCAAGGCGGTACGAACACCGGGGAGCTGTTTTTT
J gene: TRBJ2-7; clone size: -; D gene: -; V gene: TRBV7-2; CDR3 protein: CASSLEESGGAYEQYF; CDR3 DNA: TGTGCCAGCAGCTTAGAGGAAAGCGGAGGGGCCTACGAGCAGTACTTC
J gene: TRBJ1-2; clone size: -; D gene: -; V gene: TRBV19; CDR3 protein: CASSVYSGTDYGYTF; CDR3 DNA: TGTGCCAGTAGTGTATACTCCGGGACCGACTATGGCTACACCTTC
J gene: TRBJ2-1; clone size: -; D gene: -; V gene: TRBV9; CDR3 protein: CASSDPTGQFF; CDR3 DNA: TGTGCCAGCAGCGACCCGACCGGGCAGTTCTTC
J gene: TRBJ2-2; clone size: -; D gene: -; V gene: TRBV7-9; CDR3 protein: CASSFGQFANTGELFF; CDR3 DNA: TGTGCCAGCAGCTTCGGACAGTTCGCGAACACCGGGGAGCTGTTTTTT
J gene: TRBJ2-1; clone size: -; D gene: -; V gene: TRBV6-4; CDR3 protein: CASSEDYNNEQFF; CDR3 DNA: TGTGCCAGCAGTGAGGACTATAACAATGAGCAGTTCTTC
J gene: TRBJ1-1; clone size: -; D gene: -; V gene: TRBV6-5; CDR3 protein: CASSYAQNTEAFF; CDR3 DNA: TGTGCCAGCAGTTACGCTCAGAACACTGAAGCTTTCTTT
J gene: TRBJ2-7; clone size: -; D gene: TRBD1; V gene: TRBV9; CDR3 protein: CASSVTGTGHEEQYF; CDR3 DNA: TGTGCCAGCAGCGTCACCGGGACAGGCCATGAAGAGCAGTACTTC
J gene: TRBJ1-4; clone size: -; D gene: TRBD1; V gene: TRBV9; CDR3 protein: CASSAGTATNEKLFF; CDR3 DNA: TGTGCCAGCAGCGCAGGGACAGCGACTAATGAAAAACTGTTTTTT
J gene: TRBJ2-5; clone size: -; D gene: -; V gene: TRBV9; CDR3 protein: CASSVGGTAKETQYF; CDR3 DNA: TGTGCCAGCAGCGTAGGCGGAACAGCTAAAGAGACCCAGTACTTC
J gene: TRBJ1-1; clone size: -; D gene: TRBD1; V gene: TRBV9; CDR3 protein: CASSGLDRGGTEAFF; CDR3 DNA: TGTGCCAGCAGCGGATTAGACAGGGGAGGTACTGAAGCTTTCTTT
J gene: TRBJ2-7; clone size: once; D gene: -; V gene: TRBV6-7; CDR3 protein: CASSYSTLPGDYEQYF; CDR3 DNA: TGTGCCAGCAGTTACTCGACGCTCCCCGGGGACTACGAGCAGTACTTC
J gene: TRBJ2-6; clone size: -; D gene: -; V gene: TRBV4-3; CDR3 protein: CASSQEGLSGANVLTF; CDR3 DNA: TGCGCCAGCAGCCAAGAGGGCCTCTCTGGGGCCAACGTCCTGACTTTC
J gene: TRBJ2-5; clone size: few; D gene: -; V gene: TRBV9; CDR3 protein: CASSVGSGQETQYF; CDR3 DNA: TGTGCCAGCAGCGTAGGGTCGGGGCAAGAGACCCAGTACTTC
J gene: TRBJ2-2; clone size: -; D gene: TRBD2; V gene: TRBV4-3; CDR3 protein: CASSQGTSGFVTGELFF; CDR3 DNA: TGCGCCAGCAGCCAAGGGACTAGCGGGTTTGTCACCGGGGAGCTGTTTTTT
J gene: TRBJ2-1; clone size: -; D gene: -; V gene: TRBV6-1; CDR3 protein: CASSESLQDRGGLNNEQFF; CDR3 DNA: TGTGCCAGCAGTGAATCGCTCCAAGATAGGGGCGGGCTGAACAATGAGCAGTTCTTC
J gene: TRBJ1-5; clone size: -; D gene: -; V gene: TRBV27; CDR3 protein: CASSSKGGPYSNQPQHF; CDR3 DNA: TGTGCCAGCAGTTCCAAGGGGGGCCCTTATAGCAATCAGCCCCAGCATTTT
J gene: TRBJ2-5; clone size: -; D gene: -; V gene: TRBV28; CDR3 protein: CASSLGPVIETQYF; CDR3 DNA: TGTGCCAGCAGTTTAGGACCGGTCATAGAGACCCAGTACTTC
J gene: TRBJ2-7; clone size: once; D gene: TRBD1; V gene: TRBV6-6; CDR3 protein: CASSYSPGGIYEQYF; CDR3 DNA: TGTGCCAGCAGTTACTCTCCAGGGGGTATCTACGAGCAGTACTTC
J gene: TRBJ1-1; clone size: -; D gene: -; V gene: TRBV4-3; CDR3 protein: CASSQDRGGTEAFF; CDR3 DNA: TGCGCCAGCAGCCAAGACAGGGGTGGCACTGAAGCTTTCTTT
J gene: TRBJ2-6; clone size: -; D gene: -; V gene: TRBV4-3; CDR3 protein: CASSPESGGANVLTF; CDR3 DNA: TGCGCCAGCAGCCCGGAGTCGGGGGGGGCCAACGTCCTGACTTTC
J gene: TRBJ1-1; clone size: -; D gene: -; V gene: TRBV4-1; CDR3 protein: CASSTITGGTEAFF; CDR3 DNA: TGCGCCAGCAGCACCATAACAGGAGGCACTGAAGCTTTCTTT
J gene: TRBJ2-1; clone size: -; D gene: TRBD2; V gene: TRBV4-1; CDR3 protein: CASSHPGLAGGLNEQFF; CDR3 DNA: TGCGCCAGCAGCCATCCCGGTCTAGCGGGGGGACTCAATGAGCAGTTCTTC
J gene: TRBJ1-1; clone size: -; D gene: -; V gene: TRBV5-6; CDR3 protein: CASSLVGVTEAFF; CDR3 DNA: TGTGCCAGCAGCTTGGTGGGGGTGACTGAAGCTTTCTTT
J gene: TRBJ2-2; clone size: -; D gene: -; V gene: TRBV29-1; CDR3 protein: CSVEDHVVTGELFF; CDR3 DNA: TGCAGCGTTGAAGATCACGTGGTAACCGGGGAGCTGTTTTTT
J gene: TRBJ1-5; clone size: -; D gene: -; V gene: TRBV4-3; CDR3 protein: CASSQDSAGRQPQHF; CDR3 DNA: TGCGCCAGCAGCCAAGATTCGGCAGGTCGGCAGCCCCAGCATTTT
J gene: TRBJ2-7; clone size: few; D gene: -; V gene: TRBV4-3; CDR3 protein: CASSQDRQATYEQYF; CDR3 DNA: TGCGCCAGCAGCCAAGATCGACAGGCTACCTACGAGCAGTACTTC
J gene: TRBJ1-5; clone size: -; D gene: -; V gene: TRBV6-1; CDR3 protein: CASRSLPGENQPQHF; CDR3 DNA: TGTGCCAGCAGATCACTTCCGGGAGAAAATCAGCCCCAGCATTTT
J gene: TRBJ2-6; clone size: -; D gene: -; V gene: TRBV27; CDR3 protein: CASSPWGANVLTF; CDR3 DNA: TGTGCCAGCAGCCCCTGGGGGGCCAACGTCCTGACTTTC
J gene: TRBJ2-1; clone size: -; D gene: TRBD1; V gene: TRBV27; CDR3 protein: CASSPPSWTGAYNEQFF; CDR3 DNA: TGTGCCAGCAGTCCCCCCTCCTGGACAGGGGCCTACAATGAGCAGTTCTTC
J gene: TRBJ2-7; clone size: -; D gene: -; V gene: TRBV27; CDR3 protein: CASSYGQLAYEQYF; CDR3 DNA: TGTGCCAGCAGTTACGGGCAGCTTGCCTACGAGCAGTACTTC
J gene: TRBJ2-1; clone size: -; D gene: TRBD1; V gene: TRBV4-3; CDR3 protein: CASSSTGTGGGFSIHEQFF; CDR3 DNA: TGCGCCAGCAGCTCCACCGGGACAGGGGGCGGATTTAGTATCCATGAGCAGTTCTTC
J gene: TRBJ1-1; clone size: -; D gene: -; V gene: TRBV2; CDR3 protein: CASTGGAFTEAFF; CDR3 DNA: TGTGCCAGCACTGGGGGGGCCTTCACTGAAGCTTTCTTT
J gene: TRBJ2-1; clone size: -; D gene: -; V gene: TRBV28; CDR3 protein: CASSPVGTEQFF; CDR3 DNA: TGTGCCAGCAGTCCGGTAGGCACCGAGCAGTTCTTC
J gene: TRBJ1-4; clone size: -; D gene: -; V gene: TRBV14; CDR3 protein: CASSQVGGGNEKLFF; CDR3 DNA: TGTGCCAGCAGCCAAGTTGGTGGCGGTAATGAAAAACTGTTTTTT
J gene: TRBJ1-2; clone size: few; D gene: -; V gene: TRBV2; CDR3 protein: CASRATGYYGYTF; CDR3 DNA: TGTGCCAGCAGAGCTACAGGGTACTATGGCTACACCTTC
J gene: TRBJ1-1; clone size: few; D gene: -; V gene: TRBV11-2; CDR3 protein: CASSRGMNTEAFF; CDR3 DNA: TGTGCCAGCAGCCGCGGAATGAACACTGAAGCTTTCTTT
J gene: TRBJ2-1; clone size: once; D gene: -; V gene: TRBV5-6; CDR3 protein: CASSLVSTFPSSYNEQFF; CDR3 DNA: TGTGCCAGCAGCTTGGTGTCTACGTTCCCCAGCTCCTACAATGAGCAGTTCTTC
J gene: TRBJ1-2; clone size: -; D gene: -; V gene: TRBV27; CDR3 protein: CASSFAGDYGYTF; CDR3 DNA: TGTGCCAGCAGTTTCGCAGGGGACTATGGCTACACCTTC
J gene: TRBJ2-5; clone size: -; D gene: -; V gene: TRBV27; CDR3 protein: CASSLATGTTGPQYF; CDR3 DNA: TGTGCCAGCAGTTTAGCTACAGGGACTACTGGTCCCCAGTACTTC
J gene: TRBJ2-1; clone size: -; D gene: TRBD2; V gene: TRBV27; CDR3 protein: CASSLQLGAGGNNEQFF; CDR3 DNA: TGTGCCAGCAGCTTACAACTTGGGGCGGGGGGGAACAATGAGCAGTTCTTC
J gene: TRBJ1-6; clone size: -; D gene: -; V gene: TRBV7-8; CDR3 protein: CASSHSGGAGSYNSPLHF; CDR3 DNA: TGTGCCAGCAGCCACTCGGGCGGGGCGGGCTCCTATAATTCACCCCTCCACTTT
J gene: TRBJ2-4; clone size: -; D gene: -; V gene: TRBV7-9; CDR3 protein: CASSLQGGVKNIQYF; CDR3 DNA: TGTGCCAGCAGCTTACAAGGTGGTGTCAAAAACATTCAGTACTTC